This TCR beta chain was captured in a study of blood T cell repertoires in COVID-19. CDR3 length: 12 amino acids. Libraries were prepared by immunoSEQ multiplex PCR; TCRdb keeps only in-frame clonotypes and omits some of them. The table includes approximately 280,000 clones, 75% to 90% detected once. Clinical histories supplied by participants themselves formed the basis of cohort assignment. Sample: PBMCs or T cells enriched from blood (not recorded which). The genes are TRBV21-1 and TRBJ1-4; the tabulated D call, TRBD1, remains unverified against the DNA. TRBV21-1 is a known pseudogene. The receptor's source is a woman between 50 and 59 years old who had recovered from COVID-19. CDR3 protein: CASSTQQGKLFF. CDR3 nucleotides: TGTGCCAGCAGCACCCAACAGGGAAAACTGTTTTTT.